The 2 T cell receptor beta chains below were found in one sample sequenced in a study of OX40 agonist ivuxolimab in advanced cancers. Libraries were made using the immunoSEQ multiplex PCR assay. The source is immuneACCESS, and TCRdb retained only in-frame sequences with V and J called. Part of the clones is not carried over; for the studies checked, unresolved V genes explain less than half of this, and the remainder is unexplained. The sample table contains 100,000 or so clones; only one count was recorded for under 90% of them. The leading ten clones occupy roughly 2.1% of the sample. The sample here was CD4+ or CD8+ T cells sorted from blood, taken in a trial of the OX40 agonist ivuxolimab. Source of these receptors: an adult with an advanced solid tumor such as melanoma, head and neck, liver or kidney cancer.

V usage is TRBV5-6 and J usage is TRBJ2-5, with 8 bases matching TRBD2. The end of the DNA is better explained by TRBJ2-7, so the J call may be wrong. The CDR3 contains 14 residues. The germline V gene has CDR1 SGHDT and CDR2 YYEEEE. The CDR3 loop is CASSPGPGGYEQYF. The CDR3 DNA follows: TGTGCCAGCAGCCCGGGACCGGGGGGGTACGAGCAGTACTTC.

This sequence joins TRBV7-9 and TRBJ1-6; D unclear. Per germline, CDR1 SEHNR and CDR2 FQNEAQ (reference sequence). Deletions cut 0 bases from V and 9 bases from J, with 6 bases between. The CDR3 covers 13 residues. The CDR3 here is CASSLATRSPLHF. The CDR3 nucleotides read TGTGCCAGCAGCTTAGCGACGCGTTCACCCCTCCACTTT.